This T cell receptor (beta chain) was captured by sequencing in a study of blood T cell repertoires in COVID-19. Turning to the study itself: Sites across the United States, Italy and Spain contributed samples from acute and convalescent COVID-19. PBMCs, B-cell-depleted T cells, or T cells provided the cDNA or gDNA that made up the material.

The CDR3 contains 15 residues. The V gene end was trimmed by 9 bases and the J gene end by 2 bases; junction bases not matched to a gene: 11. Germline V gene data show CDR1 as LNHDA and CDR2 as SQIVND (reference sequence). Per the study methods: Reference gene primer amplification in the assay estimated nucleated cell counts. Assay used: immunoSEQ multiplex PCR; TCRdb lists only in-frame clones, some missing. V, J and clone size reflect that table, while D and trimming were determined from the DNA. The sample carries about 160,000 clones, over 80% recorded once. This clone was counted once. The specimen was peripheral blood. This chain connects TRBV19 to TRBJ2-7; TRBD2 agrees at 9 bases. This sequence originates from a woman aged 45-60 years with acute or convalescent COVID-19. The CDR3 spells CASQKGASGTYEQYF. The CDR3 bases are TGTGCCAGCCAAAAAGGGGCTAGCGGGACCTACGAGCAGTACTTC.